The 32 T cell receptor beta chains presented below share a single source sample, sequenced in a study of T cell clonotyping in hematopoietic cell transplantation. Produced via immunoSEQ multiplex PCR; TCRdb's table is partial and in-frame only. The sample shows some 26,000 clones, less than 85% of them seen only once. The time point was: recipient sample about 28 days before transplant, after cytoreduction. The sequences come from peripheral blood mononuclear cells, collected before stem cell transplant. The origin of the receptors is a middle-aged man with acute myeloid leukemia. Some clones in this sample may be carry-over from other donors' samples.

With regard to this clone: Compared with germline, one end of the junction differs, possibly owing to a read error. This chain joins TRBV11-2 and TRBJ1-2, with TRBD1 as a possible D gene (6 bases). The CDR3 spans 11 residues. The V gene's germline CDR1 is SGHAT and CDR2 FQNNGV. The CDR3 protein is CASSSRGQRVF. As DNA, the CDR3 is TGTGCCAGCAGCTCACGCGGACAGAGGGTCTTC.

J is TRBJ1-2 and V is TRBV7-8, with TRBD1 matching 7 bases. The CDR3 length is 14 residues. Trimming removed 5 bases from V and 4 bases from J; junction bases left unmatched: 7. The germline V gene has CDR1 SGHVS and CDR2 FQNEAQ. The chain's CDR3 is CASSPDRVGYGYTF. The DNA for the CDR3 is TGTGCCAGCAGCCCCGACAGGGTTGGCTATGGCTACACCTTC. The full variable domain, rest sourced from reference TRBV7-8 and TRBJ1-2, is GAGVSQSPRYKVAKRGQDVALRCDPISGHVSLFWYQQALGQGPEFLTYFQNEAQLDKSGLPSDRFFAERPEGSVSTLKIQRTQQEDSAVYLCASSPDRVGYGYTFGSGTRLTVV.

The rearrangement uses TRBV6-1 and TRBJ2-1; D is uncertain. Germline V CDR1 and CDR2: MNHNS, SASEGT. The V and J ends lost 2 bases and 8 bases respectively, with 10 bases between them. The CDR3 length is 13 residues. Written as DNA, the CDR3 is TGTGCCAGCAGTGAATTACCAGGAGATGAGCAGTTCTTC. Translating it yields CASSELPGDEQFF.

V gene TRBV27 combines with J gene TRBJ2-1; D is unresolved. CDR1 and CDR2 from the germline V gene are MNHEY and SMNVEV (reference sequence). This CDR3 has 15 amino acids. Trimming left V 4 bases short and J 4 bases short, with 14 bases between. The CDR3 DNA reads TGTGCCAGCAGTTACCCAGGAAACCGATACAATGAGCAGTTCTTC. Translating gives CASSYPGNRYNEQFF.

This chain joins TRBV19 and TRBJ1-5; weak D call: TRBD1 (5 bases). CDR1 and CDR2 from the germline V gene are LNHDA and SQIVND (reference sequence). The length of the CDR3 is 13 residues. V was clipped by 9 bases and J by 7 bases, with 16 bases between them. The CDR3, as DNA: TGTGCCAGCGGGCAGGGATGGGAACAGCCCCAGCATTTT. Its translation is CASGQGWEQPQHF.

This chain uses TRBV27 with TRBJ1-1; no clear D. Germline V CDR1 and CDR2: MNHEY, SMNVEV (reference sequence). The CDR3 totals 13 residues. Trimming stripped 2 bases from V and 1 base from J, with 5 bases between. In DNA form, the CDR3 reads TGTGCCAGCAGTTTAGGAAGGAACACTGAAGCTTTCTTT. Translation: CASSLGRNTEAFF.

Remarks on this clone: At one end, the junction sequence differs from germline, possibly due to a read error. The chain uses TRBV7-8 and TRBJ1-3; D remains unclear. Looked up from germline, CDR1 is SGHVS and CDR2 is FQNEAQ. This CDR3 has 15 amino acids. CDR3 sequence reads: CASRLDLSSGNTIYF. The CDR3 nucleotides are TGTGCCAGCAGATTAGACCTGAGCTCTGGAAACACCATATATTTT. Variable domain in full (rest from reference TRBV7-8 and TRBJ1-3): GAGVSQSPRYKVAKRGQDVALRCDPISGHVSLFWYQQALGQGPEFLTYFQNEAQLDKSGLPSDRFFAERPEGSVSTLKIQRTQQEDSAVYLCASRLDLSSGNTIYFGEGSWLTVV.

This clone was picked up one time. The CDR3: CASSILAGANTGELFF. Written as DNA, the CDR3 is TGTGCCAGTAGTATACTTGCGGGAGCGAACACCGGGGAGCTGTTTTTT. The V gene is TRBV19, the J gene TRBJ2-2; TRBD2 matches 7 bases. V shed 2 bases, J shed 0 bases, and the junction held 3 bases outside the gene matches. Germline V CDR1 and CDR2: LNHDA, SQIVND (reference sequence). The CDR3 consists of 16 residues.

CDR3 DNA sequence: TGTGCCAGCAGTTACGAAGCAGGAGGCACTGAAGCTTTCTTT. As protein: CASSYEAGGTEAFF. V is TRBV6-5 and J is TRBJ1-1; unclear D gene. Trimming removed 2 bases from V and 4 bases from J, with 11 bases in between. The CDR3 runs to 14 residues. Germline V gene sequence: CDR1 MNHEY, CDR2 SVGAGI.

CDR3 protein: CASTETGSYEQYF. CDR3 in DNA: TGTGCCAGCACCGAGACAGGGAGTTACGAGCAGTACTTC. This chain joins TRBV28 and TRBJ2-7; 7 bases line up with TRBD1. The ends lost 7 bases at V and 4 bases at J; junction bases unmatched: 7. Germline CDR1 is MDHEN and CDR2 is SYDVKM. The CDR3 totals 13 residues.

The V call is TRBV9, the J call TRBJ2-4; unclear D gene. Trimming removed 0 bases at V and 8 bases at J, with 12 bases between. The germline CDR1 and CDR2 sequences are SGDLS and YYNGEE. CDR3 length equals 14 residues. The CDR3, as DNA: TGTGCCAGCAGCGTAGACGACGGAATCGACATTCAGTACTTC. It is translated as CASSVDDGIDIQYF.

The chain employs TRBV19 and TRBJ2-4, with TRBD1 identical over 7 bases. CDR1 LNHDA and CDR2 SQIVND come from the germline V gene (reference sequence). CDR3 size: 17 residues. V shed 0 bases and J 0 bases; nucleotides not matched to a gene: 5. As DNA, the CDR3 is TGTGCCAGTAGTATAGATCCGGGACAGAGAGCCAAAAACATTCAGTACTTC. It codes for CASSIDPGQRAKNIQYF.

CDR3 bases: TGTGCCAGCTCAGATCCTGTGGCGGGGGGCCAGGATGAGCAGTTCTTC. Translated, it gives CASSDPVAGGQDEQFF. The genes are TRBV6-6 and TRBJ2-1; 8 bases line up with TRBD2. Germline lookup yields CDR1 MNHNY and CDR2 SVGAGI (reference sequence). This CDR3 has 16 amino acids. V was clipped by 8 bases and J by 8 bases; unmatched bases: 17.

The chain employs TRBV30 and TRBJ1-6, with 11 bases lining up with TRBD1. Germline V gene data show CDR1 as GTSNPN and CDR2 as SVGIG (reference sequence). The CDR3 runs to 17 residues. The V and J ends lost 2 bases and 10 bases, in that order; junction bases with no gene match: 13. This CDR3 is CAWSSFVGQGAGSPLHF. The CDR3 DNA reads TGTGCCTGGAGTTCGTTCGTAGGACAGGGGGCCGGATCACCCCTCCACTTT. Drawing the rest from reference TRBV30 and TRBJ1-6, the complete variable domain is SQTIHQWPATLVQPVGSPLSLECTVEGTSNPNLYWYRQAAGRGLQLLFYSVGIGQISSEVPQNLSASRPQDRQFILSSKKLLLSDSGFYLCAWSSFVGQGAGSPLHFGNGTRLTVT.

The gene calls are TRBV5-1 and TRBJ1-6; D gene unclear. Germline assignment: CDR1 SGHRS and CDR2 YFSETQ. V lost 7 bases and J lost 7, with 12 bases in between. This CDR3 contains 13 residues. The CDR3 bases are TGCGCCAGCCGTGACCCGGGGAATTCACCCCTCCACTTT. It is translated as CASRDPGNSPLHF.

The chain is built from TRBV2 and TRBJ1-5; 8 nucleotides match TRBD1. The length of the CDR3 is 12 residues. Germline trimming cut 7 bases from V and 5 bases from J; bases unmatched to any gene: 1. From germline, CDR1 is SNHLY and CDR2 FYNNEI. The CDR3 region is CASNRGDQPQHF. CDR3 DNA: TGTGCCAGCAACAGGGGGGATCAGCCCCAGCATTTT.

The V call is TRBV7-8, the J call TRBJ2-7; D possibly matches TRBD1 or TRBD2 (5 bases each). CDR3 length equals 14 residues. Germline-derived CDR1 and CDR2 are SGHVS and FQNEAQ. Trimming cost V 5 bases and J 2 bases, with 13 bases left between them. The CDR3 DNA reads TGTGCCAGCAGCGACGGGACCGTTCCCTACGAGCAGTACTTC. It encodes CASSDGTVPYEQYF.

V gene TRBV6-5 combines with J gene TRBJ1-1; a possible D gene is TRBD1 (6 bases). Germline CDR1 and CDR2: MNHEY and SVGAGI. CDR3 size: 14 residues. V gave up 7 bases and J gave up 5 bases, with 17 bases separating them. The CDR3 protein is CASTDRSRLTEAFF. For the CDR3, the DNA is TGTGCCAGCACCGACAGGTCAAGGTTGACTGAAGCTTTCTTT.

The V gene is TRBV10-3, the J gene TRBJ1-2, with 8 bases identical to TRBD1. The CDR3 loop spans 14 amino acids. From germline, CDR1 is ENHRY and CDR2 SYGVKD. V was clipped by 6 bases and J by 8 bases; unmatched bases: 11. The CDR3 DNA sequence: TGTGCCATCAGCGTTGCAGGGGGCGCGACGGGCTACACCTTC. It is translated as CAISVAGGATGYTF.

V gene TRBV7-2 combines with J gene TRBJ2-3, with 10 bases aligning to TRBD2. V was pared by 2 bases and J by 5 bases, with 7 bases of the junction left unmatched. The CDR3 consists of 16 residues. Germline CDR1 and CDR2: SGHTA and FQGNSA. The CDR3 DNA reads TGTGCCAGCAGCTTAATGGGCCTAGCGGGAGTAGATACGCAGTATTTT. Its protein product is CASSLMGLAGVDTQYF.

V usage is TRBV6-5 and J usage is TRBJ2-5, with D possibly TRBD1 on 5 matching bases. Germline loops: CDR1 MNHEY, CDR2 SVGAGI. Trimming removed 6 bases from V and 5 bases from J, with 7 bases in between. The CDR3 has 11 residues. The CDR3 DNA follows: TGTGCCAGCAGGGGGCTGGAGACCCAGTACTTC. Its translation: CASRGLETQYF.

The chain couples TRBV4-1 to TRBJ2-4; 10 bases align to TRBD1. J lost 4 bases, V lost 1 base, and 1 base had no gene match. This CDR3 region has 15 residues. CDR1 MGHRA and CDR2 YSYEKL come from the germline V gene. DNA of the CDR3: TGCGCCAGCAGCCAAGGGGGACAGGGGAAAAACATTCAGTACTTC. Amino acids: CASSQGGQGKNIQYF.

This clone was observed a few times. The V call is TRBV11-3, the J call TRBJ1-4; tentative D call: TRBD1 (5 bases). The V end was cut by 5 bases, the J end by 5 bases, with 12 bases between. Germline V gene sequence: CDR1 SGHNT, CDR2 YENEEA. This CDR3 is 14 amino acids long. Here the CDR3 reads CASSLRDGNEKLFF. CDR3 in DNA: TGTGCCAGCAGCCTCAGGGATGGGAATGAAAAACTGTTTTTT.

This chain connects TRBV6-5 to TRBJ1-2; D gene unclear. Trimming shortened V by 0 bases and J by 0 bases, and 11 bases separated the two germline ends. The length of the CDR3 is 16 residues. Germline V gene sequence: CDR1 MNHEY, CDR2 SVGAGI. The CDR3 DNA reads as TGTGCCAGCAGTTACTCGAAAGGCAGGACTAACTATGGCTACACCTTC. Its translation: CASSYSKGRTNYGYTF.

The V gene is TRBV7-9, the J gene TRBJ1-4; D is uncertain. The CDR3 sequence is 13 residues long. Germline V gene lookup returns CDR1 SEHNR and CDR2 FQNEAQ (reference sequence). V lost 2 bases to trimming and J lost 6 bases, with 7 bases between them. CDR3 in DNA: TGTGCCAGCAGCTTAAAAACGGATGAAAAACTGTTTTTT. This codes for CASSLKTDEKLFF.

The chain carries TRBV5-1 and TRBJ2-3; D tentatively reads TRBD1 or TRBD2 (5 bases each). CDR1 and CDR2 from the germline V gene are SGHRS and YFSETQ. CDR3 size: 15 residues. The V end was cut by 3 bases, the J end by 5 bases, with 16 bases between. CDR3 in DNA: TGCGCCAGCAGCTACGGGGCGGCCGGTAAAGATACGCAGTATTTT. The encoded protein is CASSYGAAGKDTQYF.

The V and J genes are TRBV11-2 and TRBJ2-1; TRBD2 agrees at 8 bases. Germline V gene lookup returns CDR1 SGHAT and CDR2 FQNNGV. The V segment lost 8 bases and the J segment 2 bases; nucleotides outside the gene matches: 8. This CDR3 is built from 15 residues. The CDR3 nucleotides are TGTGCCAGCTCTGACGGGGGGGGCCCCTACAATGAGCAGTTCTTC. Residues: CASSDGGGPYNEQFF.

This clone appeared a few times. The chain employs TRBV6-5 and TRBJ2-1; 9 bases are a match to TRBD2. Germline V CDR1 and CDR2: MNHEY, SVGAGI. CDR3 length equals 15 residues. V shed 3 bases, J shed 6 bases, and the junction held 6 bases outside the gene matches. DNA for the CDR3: TGTGCCAGCAGTTATGGCGGGAGGGCGGGCAATGAGCAGTTCTTC. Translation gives CASSYGGRAGNEQFF.

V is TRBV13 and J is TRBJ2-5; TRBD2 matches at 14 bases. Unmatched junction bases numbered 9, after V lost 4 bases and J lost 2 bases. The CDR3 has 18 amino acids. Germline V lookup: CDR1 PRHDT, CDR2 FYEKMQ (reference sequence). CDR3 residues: CASSSPGLAGVGQETQYF. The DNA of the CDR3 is TGTGCCAGCAGCTCCCCGGGACTAGCGGGAGTTGGGCAAGAGACCCAGTACTTC.

This chain's CDR3 is CASSLAASGSSHNEQFF. CDR3 in DNA: TGTGCCAGCAGCTTAGCGGCTAGCGGGAGTTCCCACAATGAGCAGTTCTTC. The chain has TRBV13 and TRBJ2-1; TRBD2 aligns across 10 bases. There are 17 residues in the CDR3. Germline CDR1 reads PRHDT; CDR2 reads FYEKMQ (reference sequence). Trimming at V came to 1 base and at J to 5 bases, leaving 8 bases not matched to a gene.

This CDR3 is CASSLGLGPRNEQFF. CDR3 coding DNA: TGTGCCAGCAGCTTAGGGCTAGGCCCTCGCAATGAGCAGTTCTTC. The V gene is TRBV11-2, the J gene TRBJ2-1; D is unclear. Looked up from germline, CDR1 is SGHAT and CDR2 is FQNNGV. There are 15 residues in the CDR3. With 1 base removed from V and 6 bases from J, the gap between germline ends came to 13 bases.

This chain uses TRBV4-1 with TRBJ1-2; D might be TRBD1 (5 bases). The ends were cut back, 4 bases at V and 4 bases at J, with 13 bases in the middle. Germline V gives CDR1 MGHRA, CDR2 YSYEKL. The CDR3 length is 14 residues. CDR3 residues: CASSPEGLGYGYTF. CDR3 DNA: TGCGCCAGCAGCCCCGAGGGACTGGGCTATGGCTACACCTTC.